A selection of T cell receptor beta chains follows, all from one sample in a study of CD8 T cells in ankylosing spondylitis. TCRdb called the 5' RACE reads again in MiXCR, with one record for every CDR3 protein. The sample holds around 300,000 distinct CDR3 sequences; under 15% are singletons and the top ten take 1.1%. Sequencing was done on a sample of blood, either unsorted or a sorted T cell fraction (not recorded which). The receptor source for this set is a male donor with ankylosing spondylitis or in good health (not recorded which). The CDR3 runs from the conserved cysteine through the conserved F or W. The order of the fields is D gene, CDR3 length, V gene, J gene, clone size, CDR3 DNA, CDR3 protein. A D gene is named only where the DNA matches it firmly. The size entry is marked missing in some rows and otherwise reads once, few, many or a size class.

d_call: .
cdr3_length: 14
v_call: TRBV27
j_call: TRBJ1-2
clone_size: few
cdr3_nt: TGTGCCAGCAGTTTAGGGGCAGGGTCCTATGGCTACACCTTC
cdr3_aa: CASSLGAGSYGYTF

d_call: .
cdr3_length: 14
v_call: TRBV5-5
j_call: TRBJ2-7
clone_size: many
cdr3_nt: TGTGCCAGCAGCTTGCGGGGGCCCTCCTACGAGCAGTACTTC
cdr3_aa: CASSLRGPSYEQYF

d_call: .
cdr3_length: 14
v_call: TRBV6-5
j_call: TRBJ2-2
clone_size: .
cdr3_nt: TGTGCCAGCAGTTACCGGGTCCCTGCCGGGGAGCTGTTTTTT
cdr3_aa: CASSYRVPAGELFF

d_call: TRBD2
cdr3_length: 15
v_call: TRBV5-1
j_call: TRBJ2-1
clone_size: .
cdr3_nt: TGCGCCAGCAGCTTCGGGGGGGACTCCTACAATGAGCAGTTCTTC
cdr3_aa: CASSFGGDSYNEQFF

d_call: .
cdr3_length: 15
v_call: TRBV15
j_call: TRBJ2-1
clone_size: few
cdr3_nt: TGTGCCACCAGCAGACTCGACAGATACTACAATGAGCAGTTCTTC
cdr3_aa: CATSRLDRYYNEQFF

d_call: TRBD1
cdr3_length: 15
v_call: TRBV10-3
j_call: TRBJ2-5
clone_size: .
cdr3_nt: TGTGCCATCAGTGCGGTTGGACAGGGGAGTGAGACCCAGTACTTC
cdr3_aa: CAISAVGQGSETQYF

d_call: .
cdr3_length: 13
v_call: TRBV9
j_call: TRBJ1-2
clone_size: .
cdr3_nt: TGTGCCAGCAGTCACAGCCAGGGATATGGCTACACCTTC
cdr3_aa: CASSHSQGYGYTF

d_call: .
cdr3_length: 16
v_call: TRBV12-3/TRBV12-4
j_call: TRBJ2-6
clone_size: .
cdr3_nt: TGTGCCAGCAGTTTTAATGGGGGGACTGGGGCCAACGTCCTGACTTTC
cdr3_aa: CASSFNGGTGANVLTF

d_call: .
cdr3_length: 14
v_call: TRBV5-1
j_call: TRBJ2-6
clone_size: many
cdr3_nt: TGCGCCAGCAGCTCCTCGACAGGGGCCAACGTCCTGACTTTC
cdr3_aa: CASSSSTGANVLTF

d_call: TRBD1
cdr3_length: 14
v_call: TRBV28
j_call: TRBJ1-2
clone_size: .
cdr3_nt: TGTGCCAGCAGTTGGCAGAGGGGGCTCAGTGGCTACACCTTC
cdr3_aa: CASSWQRGLSGYTF

d_call: .
cdr3_length: 15
v_call: TRBV3-1
j_call: TRBJ1-5
clone_size: .
cdr3_nt: TGTGCCAGCAGCCAGGGCAGCTCTAGCAATCAGCCCCAGCATTTT
cdr3_aa: CASSQGSSSNQPQHF

d_call: .
cdr3_length: 12
v_call: TRBV10-3
j_call: TRBJ2-4
clone_size: few
cdr3_nt: TGTGCCATCTCGGCCGGCAAAAACATTCAGTACTTC
cdr3_aa: CAISAGKNIQYF

d_call: .
cdr3_length: 12
v_call: TRBV29-1
j_call: TRBJ2-3
clone_size: few
cdr3_nt: TGCAGCGTGCAGGGCGGAACAGATACGCAGTATTTT
cdr3_aa: CSVQGGTDTQYF

d_call: TRBD2
cdr3_length: 15
v_call: TRBV5-1
j_call: TRBJ2-3
clone_size: few
cdr3_nt: TGCGCCAGCAGCTTAATAGCGGGTGGCACAGATACGCAGTATTTT
cdr3_aa: CASSLIAGGTDTQYF

d_call: TRBD2
cdr3_length: 15
v_call: TRBV4-1
j_call: TRBJ2-3
clone_size: few
cdr3_nt: TGCGCCAGCAGGACTAGCGGGGGTGGTCCAGATACGCAGTATTTT
cdr3_aa: CASRTSGGGPDTQYF

d_call: TRBD1
cdr3_length: 14
v_call: TRBV12-3/TRBV12-4
j_call: TRBJ1-1
clone_size: few
cdr3_nt: TGTGCCAGCACCATGACAGGGTGGAACACTGAAGCTTTCTTT
cdr3_aa: CASTMTGWNTEAFF

d_call: TRBD1
cdr3_length: 15
v_call: TRBV7-9
j_call: TRBJ2-7
clone_size: .
cdr3_nt: TGTGCCAGCAGCTTAGGGACGGACAGGGGCCACGAGCAGTACTTC
cdr3_aa: CASSLGTDRGHEQYF

d_call: TRBD1
cdr3_length: 16
v_call: TRBV5-1
j_call: TRBJ2-1
clone_size: .
cdr3_nt: TGCGCCAGCAGCCCGGCTTGGGGACAGGGCATCGATGAGCAGTTCTTC
cdr3_aa: CASSPAWGQGIDEQFF

d_call: .
cdr3_length: 12
v_call: TRBV29-1
j_call: TRBJ2-4
clone_size: .
cdr3_nt: TGCAGCGTTGCCCCCAGCGGAGACATTCAGTACTTC
cdr3_aa: CSVAPSGDIQYF

d_call: .
cdr3_length: 17
v_call: TRBV5-1
j_call: TRBJ2-3
clone_size: few
cdr3_nt: TGCGCCAGCAGCTTTGGCCCCTCCAGGGCTACGACAGATACGCAGTATTTT
cdr3_aa: CASSFGPSRATTDTQYF

d_call: .
cdr3_length: 18
v_call: TRBV12-3/TRBV12-4
j_call: TRBJ2-1
clone_size: .
cdr3_nt: TGTACCTGCAGTTTAGAGGCGGGTTTGGGGAGCACGGGCAATGAGCAGTTCTTC
cdr3_aa: CTCSLEAGLGSTGNEQFF

d_call: .
cdr3_length: 14
v_call: TRBV20-1
j_call: TRBJ1-2
clone_size: .
cdr3_nt: TGCAGTGCTAGGTTTGGACAGAGAAACTATGGCTACACCTTC
cdr3_aa: CSARFGQRNYGYTF

d_call: .
cdr3_length: 16
v_call: TRBV5-1
j_call: TRBJ1-2
clone_size: few
cdr3_nt: TGCGCCAGCAGCTTGGGAGGGTCCGTAGCTAACTATGGCTACACCTTC
cdr3_aa: CASSLGGSVANYGYTF

d_call: .
cdr3_length: 15
v_call: TRBV20-1
j_call: TRBJ2-5
clone_size: .
cdr3_nt: TGCAGTGCCCTGAGGGACGGACGGATCCAAGAGACCCAGTACTTC
cdr3_aa: CSALRDGRIQETQYF

d_call: .
cdr3_length: 16
v_call: TRBV3-1
j_call: TRBJ2-2
clone_size: few
cdr3_nt: TGTGCCAGCAGCCAAGGTCAAGGGCCTGGCACCGGGGAGCTGTTTTTT
cdr3_aa: CASSQGQGPGTGELFF

d_call: TRBD1
cdr3_length: 13
v_call: TRBV24-1
j_call: TRBJ1-2
clone_size: .
cdr3_nt: TGTGCCGCCCTGGACAGGGCTAACTATGGCTACACCTTC
cdr3_aa: CAALDRANYGYTF

d_call: .
cdr3_length: 16
v_call: TRBV27
j_call: TRBJ1-5
clone_size: few
cdr3_nt: TGTGCCAGCAGTTTATTTTCCAGGCCCGCGGGTCAGCCCCAGCATTTT
cdr3_aa: CASSLFSRPAGQPQHF

d_call: .
cdr3_length: 14
v_call: TRBV4-1
j_call: TRBJ2-5
clone_size: few
cdr3_nt: TGCGCCAGCAGCCCCAGGCAGAGCCAAGAGACCCAGTACTTC
cdr3_aa: CASSPRQSQETQYF

d_call: .
cdr3_length: 11
v_call: TRBV5-1
j_call: TRBJ2-5
clone_size: .
cdr3_nt: TGCGCCAGCATGGAGGGAGAGACCCAGTACTTC
cdr3_aa: CASMEGETQYF

d_call: TRBD1
cdr3_length: 12
v_call: TRBV6-5
j_call: TRBJ2-7
clone_size: many
cdr3_nt: TGTGCCAGCAGAGACAGGGTCTACGAGCAGTACTTC
cdr3_aa: CASRDRVYEQYF

d_call: TRBD1
cdr3_length: 12
v_call: TRBV11-3
j_call: TRBJ1-2
clone_size: .
cdr3_nt: TGTGCCAGCAGCTTAAACAGGGGCGGCTACACCTTC
cdr3_aa: CASSLNRGGYTF

d_call: .
cdr3_length: 13
v_call: TRBV18
j_call: TRBJ1-2
clone_size: many
cdr3_nt: TGTGCCAGCTCACCGGAGCCGAACTATGGCTACACCTTC
cdr3_aa: CASSPEPNYGYTF

d_call: .
cdr3_length: 13
v_call: TRBV19
j_call: TRBJ1-1
clone_size: few
cdr3_nt: TGTGCCAGTAGTATGCCTAGGAACACTGAAGCTTTCTTT
cdr3_aa: CASSMPRNTEAFF